This T cell receptor beta chain was sequenced in a study of T cells in Graves' hyperthyroidism and ophthalmopathy. From RNA transcripts, TCR beta CDR3 regions were amplified. Primed by the HTBI set, a first-round RT-PCR was run on the TCR CDR3. Using its own MiXCR run on the multiplex PCR reads, TCRdb lists one record per CDR3 protein. The table has about 460,000 distinct CDR3 sequences, roughly 23% seen once. The CDR3 length is 13 residues. Looked up from germline, CDR1 is MDHEN and CDR2 is SYDVKM. Trimming shortened V by 5 bases and J by 6 bases, and 14 bases separated the two germline ends. The specimen sequenced was blood. The chain joins TRBV28 to TRBJ2-7; no definite D call. The source is a woman aged 70 to 79 with Graves' ophthalmopathy. CDR3 coding DNA: TGTGCCAGCAGTCCGTACGTACGCCGCGAGCAGTACTTC. Translating it yields CASSPYVRREQYF.